The 28 T cell receptor beta chains in this list originate from one sample, sequenced in a study of T cells in Graves' hyperthyroidism and ophthalmopathy (dated by TCRdb to about 2019). Receptor libraries were prepared by multiplex PCR. Sequenced on an Illumina HiSeq 2000. The TCR beta CDR3 regions were amplified from RNA transcripts. The TCR CDR3 was subjected to a first round of RT-PCR using the HTBI primer set and the Qiagen OneStep RT-PCR kit. The public sequencing data were trimmed at Q25 with fastp and processed into clonotypes with MiXCR by TCRdb, which kept only in-frame beta chains. Rows merge per CDR3 protein into single entries with the most common DNA and genes. In this sample the table shows some 490,000 distinct CDR3 sequences, approximately 22% of which occur a single time. The ten largest clones take up about 53% of the sample. Sequencing was performed on blood. The receptors originated from an older woman with Graves' ophthalmopathy.

This clonotype was seen a few times. The rearrangement uses TRBV2 and TRBJ2-5; D is undetermined. Germline-derived CDR1 and CDR2 are SNHLY and FYNNEI. The CDR3 length is 12 residues. Trimming took off 10 bases at V and 5 bases at J, with 14 bases between the two ends. CDR3 in DNA: TGTGCCATCACTATATCGAGGGAGACCCAGTACTTC. Translated, it gives CAITISRETQYF.

This chain joins TRBV20-1 and TRBJ2-3; 11 positions match TRBD2. Per germline, CDR1 DFQATT and CDR2 SNEGSKA (reference sequence). The ends lost 3 bases at V and 0 bases at J; junction bases unmatched: 2. The CDR3 loop spans 15 amino acids. The CDR3 nucleotides are TGCAGTGCTAGTTTAGCGGGAGGGAGCACAGATACGCAGTATTTT. Translated: CSASLAGGSTDTQYF.

This clonotype was found a few times. V and J are TRBV28 and TRBJ2-7, with no clear D. Germline CDR1 reads MDHEN; CDR2 reads SYDVKM. Deletions cut 4 bases from V and 7 bases from J, with 11 bases between. The CDR3 has 12 amino acids. The CDR3 region is CASSSTPSEQYF. CDR3 in DNA: TGTGCCAGCAGTTCGACACCCTCGGAGCAGTACTTC.

This clonotype was seen repeatedly, ten times or more. This chain links TRBV11-2 with TRBJ1-1; D possibly corresponds to TRBD1 (5 bases). CDR3 length: 14 amino acids. Germline V gene lookup returns CDR1 SGHAT and CDR2 FQNNGV. V was shortened by 2 bases and J by 6 bases, with 13 bases between the two germline ends. The CDR3 DNA sequence: TGTGCCAGCAGCTTAAAGTGGGGGGGATCTGAAGCTTTCTTT. Its protein product is CASSLKWGGSEAFF. The full variable domain, rest sourced from reference TRBV11-2 and TRBJ1-1, is EAGVAQSPRYKIIEKRQSVAFWCNPISGHATLYWYQQILGQGPKLLIQFQNNGVVDDSQLPKDRFSAERLKGVDSTLKIQPAKLEDSAVYLCASSLKWGGSEAFFGQGTRLTVV.

This chain uses TRBV19 with TRBJ1-6; TRBD1 matches 8 bases. V gave up 7 bases and J gave up 6 bases; unmatched junction bases: 5. The CDR3 covers 14 residues. Germline V gene sequence: CDR1 LNHDA, CDR2 SQIVND (reference sequence). The CDR3: CASTWTGINSPLHF. The CDR3 region has the DNA TGTGCCAGTACCTGGACAGGGATTAATTCACCCCTCCACTTT.

The genes are TRBV3-1 and TRBJ1-1; the D is unclear. Germline V gene lookup returns CDR1 LGHDT and CDR2 YNNKEL (reference sequence). V was pared by 9 bases and J by 8 bases, with 19 bases between. The CDR3 is 13 residues long. This CDR3 reads CASGSPLWGEAFF. The CDR3 DNA follows: TGTGCCAGTGGATCTCCCCTCTGGGGAGAAGCTTTCTTT.

This clonotype was counted between two and nine times. The chain uses TRBV4-2 and TRBJ1-4; D call uncertain. Trimming removed 0 bases at V and 3 bases at J, with 11 bases between. The germline CDR1 and CDR2 sequences are LGHNA and YNFKEQ. This CDR3 spans 16 amino acids. In DNA form, the CDR3 reads TGTGCCAGCAGCCAAGATAGGTCCATGGCTAATGAAAAACTGTTTTTT. Amino acids: CASSQDRSMANEKLFF.

J is TRBJ1-1 and V is TRBV27, with no clear D. V was shortened by 6 bases and J by 6 bases, with 11 bases between the two germline ends. The CDR3 runs to 12 residues. Germline V gene data show CDR1 as MNHEY and CDR2 as SMNVEV (reference sequence). CDR3 coding DNA: TGTGCCAGCAGCCATATTGGGGCTGAAGCTTTCTTT. It encodes CASSHIGAEAFF.

The chain couples TRBV5-1 to TRBJ1-6; tentatively, D is TRBD1 (5 bases). The germline gives CDR1 SGHRS, CDR2 YFSETQ. The V and J ends lost 0 bases and 10 bases respectively, with 11 bases between them. The CDR3 covers 14 residues. In DNA form, the CDR3 reads TGCGCCAGCAGCTTGGTCCAGGGTGGATCACCCCTCCACTTT. Amino acid sequence: CASSLVQGGSPLHF.

This sequence joins TRBV7-3 and TRBJ2-1, with 16 bases lining up with TRBD2. This CDR3 spans 17 amino acids. V lost 5 bases to trimming and J lost 6 bases; unmatched junction nucleotides: 7. The germline CDR1 and CDR2 sequences are SGHTA and FQGTGA. The CDR3 is CASSKGLAGGPLNEQFF. The DNA of the CDR3 is TGTGCCAGCAGCAAGGGACTAGCGGGAGGGCCCCTCAATGAGCAGTTCTTC.

This clonotype was recorded many times. The V and J genes are TRBV7-2 and TRBJ1-2, with TRBD1 identical over 7 bases. The CDR3 totals 14 residues. J lost 1 base, V lost 5 bases, and 4 bases had no gene match. Germline V CDR1 and CDR2: SGHTA, FQGNSA. Here the CDR3 DNA reads TGTGCCAGCAGCCCGGACAGGTTTAACTATGGCTACACCTTC. This sequence encodes CASSPDRFNYGYTF.

This clonotype was picked up many times. V usage is TRBV12-3 or TRBV12-4 and J usage is TRBJ2-1; the D gene is possibly TRBD2 (5 bases). The CDR3 runs to 15 residues. V shed 7 bases and J shed 0 bases, with 13 bases lying between them. The chain's CDR3 is CASIWSGASYNEQFF. CDR3 sequence (DNA): TGTGCCAGCATTTGGAGCGGAGCCTCCTACAATGAGCAGTTCTTC.

The gene calls are TRBV3-1 and TRBJ1-2, with 8 nucleotides matching TRBD1. V gave up 8 bases and J gave up 2 bases; unmatched junction bases: 7. Germline CDR1 and CDR2: LGHDT and YNNKEL (reference sequence). The CDR3 has 14 residues. CDR3 nucleotides: TGTGCCAGCGGGATAGGACAGGGAAACTATGGCTACACCTTC. Its protein is CASGIGQGNYGYTF.

The J gene is TRBJ1-1, the V gene TRBV6-1; weak D call: TRBD1 (5 bases). The germline V gene encodes CDR1 MNHNS and CDR2 SASEGT. The V end lost 1 base, the J end lost 2 bases, and 14 bases lay between the germline ends. The CDR3 loop spans 16 amino acids. DNA for the CDR3: TGTGCCAGCAGTGAAGGGACACGGTCAGGTAACACTGAAGCTTTCTTT. Translated, it gives CASSEGTRSGNTEAFF.

This clonotype was seen a few times. This chain connects TRBV6-2 or TRBV6-3 to TRBJ2-3; D remains unclear. V lost 8 bases and J 5 bases, leaving 8 bases between the germline ends. Germline CDR1 reads MNHEY; CDR2 reads SVGEGT. This CDR3 has 11 amino acids. Written as DNA, the CDR3 is TGTGCCAGCTGTGGGTTAGATACGCAGTATTTT. Translation: CASCGLDTQYF.

The chain employs TRBV11-2 and TRBJ1-2; D gene unclear. Germline loops: CDR1 SGHAT, CDR2 FQNNGV. The CDR3 consists of 14 residues. Trimming removed 5 bases from V and 4 bases from J, with 14 bases in between. CDR3 region: CASSRPGNLYGYTF. As DNA, the CDR3 is TGTGCCAGCAGCCGGCCCGGGAACCTCTATGGCTACACCTTC. Supplemented by reference TRBV11-2 and TRBJ1-2, the full variable domain reads EAGVAQSPRYKIIEKRQSVAFWCNPISGHATLYWYQQILGQGPKLLIQFQNNGVVDDSQLPKDRFSAERLKGVDSTLKIQPAKLEDSAVYLCASSRPGNLYGYTFGSGTRLTVV.

V usage is TRBV4-1 and J usage is TRBJ2-5, with TRBD1 matching 7 bases. V lost 4 bases to trimming and J lost 3 bases; unmatched junction nucleotides: 5. Germline CDR1 is MGHRA and CDR2 is YSYEKL. The CDR3 is made up of 14 amino acids. The CDR3 protein is CASSPGQNEETQYF. CDR3 in DNA: TGCGCCAGCAGCCCGGGACAGAATGAAGAGACCCAGTACTTC.

This chain links TRBV20-1 with TRBJ2-7, with 10 positions matching TRBD2. Germline CDR1 and CDR2: DFQATT and SNEGSKA (reference sequence). CDR3 length equals 15 residues. Trimming took 5 bases from V and 0 from J; bases not matched to a gene: 7. CDR3 DNA: TGCAGTGCTCACCGAAGCGGGAGGGCCTCCTACGAGCAGTACTTC. Its protein is CSAHRSGRASYEQYF.

There are many counts of this clonotype. The rearrangement links TRBV11-2 to TRBJ1-2; unclear D gene. Germline V gene data show CDR1 as SGHAT and CDR2 as FQNNGV. The V end was cut by 0 bases, the J end by 5 bases, with 10 bases between. This CDR3 has 14 amino acids. Here the CDR3 DNA reads TGTGCCAGCAGCTTAGATCTCCCCGTTTATGGCTACACCTTC. Amino acids: CASSLDLPVYGYTF.

This clonotype was observed many times. V gene TRBV28 combines with J gene TRBJ2-7; D is uncertain. V lost 7 bases to trimming and J lost 2 bases, with 12 bases between them. This CDR3 region has 13 residues. Per germline, CDR1 MDHEN and CDR2 SYDVKM. The DNA for the CDR3 is TGTGCCAGCAATGTGCTGGGTACCTACGAGCAGTACTTC. This codes for CASNVLGTYEQYF.

This clonotype was seen only a few times. This chain uses TRBV5-1 with TRBJ2-7; 8 bases match TRBD1. In germline, CDR1 is SGHRS, CDR2 YFSETQ. V was pared by 2 bases and J by 7 bases, with 11 bases of the junction left unmatched. The CDR3 consists of 15 residues. The DNA for the CDR3 is TGCGCCAGCAGCTTTGGATGGAGACGACAGGGGGAGCAGTACTTC. This translates into CASSFGWRRQGEQYF.

The V and J genes are TRBV9 and TRBJ2-5; tentative D call: TRBD1 (6 bases). The V end lost 0 bases, the J end lost 0 bases, and 9 bases lay between the germline ends. The CDR3 spans 15 residues. The germline gives CDR1 SGDLS, CDR2 YYNGEE. This CDR3 is CASSVATGYQETQYF. The CDR3 DNA reads TGTGCCAGCAGCGTAGCTACAGGGTACCAAGAGACCCAGTACTTC.

This clonotype was observed many times. This chain links TRBV12-3 or TRBV12-4 with TRBJ1-2, with D hard to call. V dropped 6 bases and J dropped 2 bases, with 10 bases sitting between them. This CDR3 spans 13 amino acids. The CDR3 sequence is CASSPGYNYGYTF. The CDR3 DNA reads as TGTGCCAGCAGCCCTGGATACAACTATGGCTACACCTTC.

The chain carries TRBV6-2 or TRBV6-3 and TRBJ1-2; tentative D call: TRBD1 (6 bases). This CDR3 has 15 amino acids. The ends were cut back, 0 bases at V and 4 bases at J, with 12 bases in the middle. CDR1 is MNHEY, CDR2 SVGEGT, per germline. The CDR3 here is CASSYSDSPRYGYTF. DNA for the CDR3: TGTGCCAGCAGTTACTCGGACAGTCCCCGCTATGGCTACACCTTC.

This clonotype was seen more than once but under ten times. The chain carries TRBV30 and TRBJ2-3; D uncertain. Trimming took 0 bases from V and 6 from J, leaving 1 base between them. There are 10 residues in the CDR3. Germline V gene data show CDR1 as GTSNPN and CDR2 as SVGIG (reference sequence). CDR3 residues: CAWSVDTQYF. CDR3 in DNA: TGTGCCTGGAGTGTTGATACGCAGTATTTT.

This clonotype was observed at least ten times. The chain recombines TRBV6-1 with TRBJ2-1, with 13 bases that match TRBD2. This CDR3 region has 13 residues. The V and J ends lost 10 bases and 7 bases, in that order; junction bases with no gene match: 4. CDR1 and CDR2 (germline): MNHNS, SASEGT. The CDR3 loop reads CATGLAGQNEQFF. In DNA, the CDR3 is TGTGCCACGGGACTAGCGGGGCAAAATGAGCAGTTCTTC.

Only a few counts were recorded for this clonotype. This chain joins TRBV13 and TRBJ2-2, with D possibly matching TRBD1 (5 bases). This CDR3 region has 18 residues. The germline V gene encodes CDR1 PRHDT and CDR2 FYEKMQ (reference sequence). V gave up 1 base and J gave up 0 bases, with 15 bases separating them. The CDR3 sequence: CASSLEEAGMTNTGELFF. The CDR3 DNA is TGTGCCAGCAGCTTAGAAGAGGCAGGGATGACGAACACCGGGGAGCTGTTTTTT.

In this sample, this clonotype turned up many times. This chain joins TRBV28 and TRBJ2-3, with D unclear. This CDR3 is 14 amino acids long. From germline, CDR1 is MDHEN and CDR2 SYDVKM. V gave up 6 bases and J gave up 2 bases, with 12 bases separating them. This CDR3 is CASSRRISTDTQYF. The DNA of the CDR3 is TGTGCCAGCAGCCGACGTATTTCCACAGATACGCAGTATTTT. The variable domain in full, completed from reference TRBV28 and TRBJ2-3, reads DVKVTQSSRYLVKRTGEKVFLECVQDMDHENMFWYRQDPGLGLRLIYFSYDVKMKEKGDIPEGYSVSREKKERFSLILESASTNQTSMYLCASSRRISTDTQYFGPGTRLTVL.